This TCR beta chain appears in the sequencing data of a study of cytomegalovirus exposure and HLA in healthy donors. Overall study findings and caveats: In an earlier analysis, most TCR beta V segments were productive about 87% or about 30% of the time. Analysis performed later found roughly 18,000 TCR beta sequences associated with HLA alleles at 0.05 false discovery rate. When presence/absence was analysed, sequencing depth was taken to be roughly uniform across donors.

Use of 60 Vbeta and 13 Jbeta primers characterized the PCR. Clones were sequenced by immunoSEQ multiplex PCR, and TCRdb holds only the in-frame ones, with some missing. The sample lists 150,000 or so clones; around two thirds were seen once. CDR1 and CDR2 from the germline V gene are SEHNR and FQNEAQ (reference sequence). This CDR3 comprises 17 residues. With 0 bases removed from V and 4 bases from J, the gap between germline ends came to 18 bases. To note about this clone: Antigen specificity is unknown.

Nominal health characterized the donors when sampled, though unrecorded immune exposures were likely. The sample was PBMCs. This sequence originates from a young woman in good health and CMV-seronegative. The V and J genes are TRBV7-9 and TRBJ1-1; D call uncertain. DNA for the CDR3: TGTGCCAGCAGCTTAGCTAGGCCGGGGAGCCTAGGCACTGAAGCTTTCTTT. This gives the protein CASSLARPGSLGTEAFF.